A selection of T cell receptor beta chains follows, all from one sample in a study of beta chain features in type 1 diabetes. Sequenced by immunoSEQ multiplex PCR; TCRdb stores in-frame clones only, minus some. Among 400,000 to 600,000 clones listed, around 28% were seen once. The sequenced material came from naive CD4+ T cells from blood. Receptors originate from a man aged 18-30 years in good health. Both conserved end residues are part of each CDR3. The order of the fields is V gene, CDR3 protein.

V gene: TRBV27; CDR3 protein: CASSRLAGGGVSYEQYF
V gene: TRBV7-3; CDR3 protein: CASSSTRDNEQFF
V gene: TRBV30; CDR3 protein: CAGALRGRTYNEQFF
V gene: TRBV29-1; CDR3 protein: CSVRRDINTGELFF
V gene: TRBV6-6; CDR3 protein: CASSYSVSSYNEQFF
V gene: TRBV11-2; CDR3 protein: CASSLERRLEAFF
V gene: TRBV30; CDR3 protein: CAWSVQGSTYEQYF
V gene: TRBV30; CDR3 protein: CAWSLRLAEEQYF
V gene: TRBV5-4; CDR3 protein: CASSYSGRAGNEQFF
V gene: TRBV30; CDR3 protein: CACQLRGTSSYNEQFF
V gene: TRBV30; CDR3 protein: CAWSLGPDEKLFF
V gene: TRBV29-1; CDR3 protein: CSAEGGDTEAFF